One sample yielded the 4 T cell receptor beta chains listed below, sequenced in a study of CD8 T cells in Susac syndrome. Reverse transcription of about 0.5 to 1 ug RNA was carried out with random hexamers. TCRdb reprocessed the immunoSEQ multiplex PCR reads via MiXCR and lists one record per CDR3 protein. The sample lists 150,000 to 200,000 distinct CDR3 sequences; less than 95% were seen once. The sample consisted of CD4+ T cells from PBMCs. All receptors derive from a human donor with multiple sclerosis.

V usage is TRBV20-1 and J usage is TRBJ2-6, with D hard to call. Germline CDR1 DFQATT, CDR2 SNEGSKA (reference sequence). The CDR3 is 13 residues long. V was trimmed by 5 bases and J by 2 bases, leaving 7 bases between them. The CDR3 here is CSAGPAGANVLTF. The CDR3 nucleotides are TGCAGTGCTGGACCAGCTGGGGCCAACGTCCTGACTTTC.

V usage is TRBV18 and J usage is TRBJ2-7, with a possible D match to TRBD1 (6 bases). Germline CDR1 KGHSH, CDR2 LQKENI. V was pared by 3 bases and J by 7 bases, with 10 bases between. This CDR3 has 12 residues. The DNA of the CDR3 is TGTGCCAGCTCACCGCTCCAGGGGGAGCAGTACTTC. It codes for CASSPLQGEQYF. Full variable domain (missing parts from reference TRBV18 and TRBJ2-7): NAGVMQNPRHLVRRRGQEARLRCSPMKGHSHVYWYRQLPEEGLKFMVYLQKENIIDESGMPKERFSAEFPKEGPSILRIQQVVRGDSAAYFCASSPLQGEQYFGPGTRLTVT.

This chain joins TRBV20-1 and TRBJ1-5, with D possibly TRBD1 on 5 matching bases. The V gene lost 5 bases and the J gene lost 2 bases, with 10 bases spanning the gap. Germline CDR1 and CDR2: DFQATT and SNEGSKA (reference sequence). The CDR3 length is 13 residues. CDR3 sequence reads: CSAVLGGNQPQHF. CDR3 sequence (DNA): TGCAGTGCTGTCTTGGGGGGCAATCAGCCCCAGCATTTT.

The chain has TRBV27 and TRBJ1-5; D gene unclear. V lost 8 bases and J lost 7, with 12 bases in between. The CDR3 spans 12 residues. The germline V gene encodes CDR1 MNHEY and CDR2 SMNVEV (reference sequence). The CDR3 DNA is TGTGCCAGCTCAGGTGGAGGACAGCCCCAGCATTTT. Translated, it gives CASSGGGQPQHF.